The next 8 T cell receptor beta chains were all read from a single sample in a study of blood T cell repertoires in COVID-19. Assay used: immunoSEQ multiplex PCR; TCRdb lists only in-frame clones, some missing. This sample yields almost 400,000 clones, of which more than 75% are seen a single time; about 2.3% belongs to the top ten. Material for sequencing was peripheral blood. The receptors shown here come from a woman aged 55-70 years with COVID-19, enrolled during active disease.

J is TRBJ2-7 and V is TRBV7-9, with D tentatively TRBD1 (5 bases). The CDR3 is 15 amino acids. Germline V CDR1 and CDR2: SEHNR, FQNEAQ (reference sequence). The V gene lost 1 base and the J gene lost 0 bases, with 10 bases spanning the gap. CDR3 amino acids: CASSLGSDSSYEQYF. CDR3 bases: TGTGCCAGCAGCTTAGGGTCCGACAGCTCCTACGAGCAGTACTTC.

The chain links TRBV6-5 to TRBJ1-4, with TRBD1 matching 8 bases. Losses at the gene ends were 2 bases for V and 7 bases for J; bases not matched to a gene: 3. The length of the CDR3 is 14 residues. Per germline, CDR1 MNHEY and CDR2 SVGAGI. CDR3 nucleotide sequence: TGTGCCAGCAGTTACCAGGGGGCGGGTGAAAAACTGTTTTTT. Translated: CASSYQGAGEKLFF.

This clone occurred a few times. The chain is built from TRBV19 and TRBJ1-4; D is unclear. V shed 5 bases and J shed 2 bases, with 15 bases lying between them. Germline V gene sequence: CDR1 LNHDA, CDR2 SQIVND (reference sequence). The CDR3 has 16 residues. The CDR3 region is CASSDDGRRTNEKLFF. In DNA, the CDR3 is TGTGCCAGTAGTGACGACGGCAGGAGGACTAATGAAAAACTGTTTTTT.

J is TRBJ2-1 and V is TRBV7-3; D unclear. This CDR3 spans 12 amino acids. The germline V gene encodes CDR1 SGHTA and CDR2 FQGTGA. V lost 4 bases and J lost 9, with 10 bases in between. CDR3 nucleotides: TGTGCCAGCAGCTCCAGACTCGGTGAGCAGTTCTTC. Translating it yields CASSSRLGEQFF.

The chain has TRBV29-1 and TRBJ2-1, with 8 nucleotides matching TRBD1. J was trimmed by 4 bases and V by 4 bases; bases with no gene match: 9. This CDR3 has 15 amino acids. Germline V gene data show CDR1 as SQVTM and CDR2 as ANQGSEA. In nucleotides, the CDR3 is TGCAGCGTTGGCGCCACAGGGGGTTTTTACAATGAGCAGTTCTTC. Translation gives CSVGATGGFYNEQFF.

The chain combines TRBV18 with TRBJ1-1; 7 positions match TRBD1. This CDR3 has 15 residues. Trimming took 3 bases from V and 1 from J; bases not matched to a gene: 5. Germline assignment: CDR1 KGHSH and CDR2 LQKENI. The CDR3 is CASSPFGTENTEAFF. The CDR3 DNA is TGTGCCAGCTCACCGTTTGGGACAGAGAACACTGAAGCTTTCTTT.

J is TRBJ2-6 and V is TRBV7-9; no clear D. The germline V gene has CDR1 SEHNR and CDR2 FQNEAQ (reference sequence). Trimming pared 2 bases from V and 2 bases from J, leaving 7 bases between. CDR3 length: 15 amino acids. The CDR3 spells CASSLMSTGANVLTF. CDR3 in DNA: TGTGCCAGCAGCTTAATGAGTACTGGGGCCAACGTCCTGACTTTC.

The gene calls are TRBV9 and TRBJ2-1; 8 bases fit TRBD2. CDR3 length: 14 residues. Germline loops: CDR1 SGDLS, CDR2 YYNGEE. With 8 bases clipped from V and 4 bases from J, the junction kept 8 bases outside the gene matches. CDR3 loop: CARVSVAGYNEQFF. DNA for the CDR3: TGTGCCAGAGTATCGGTAGCGGGGTACAATGAGCAGTTCTTC.